These 11 T cell receptor beta chains came from one sample sequenced in a study of Ad26.COV2.S vaccination and SARS-CoV-2 variants. Libraries were prepared by immunoSEQ multiplex PCR; TCRdb keeps only in-frame clonotypes and omits some of them. Altogether roughly 320,000 clones are present, around four fifths being singletons, with the ten largest covering 2% to 2.5%. The treatment here: 15 to 20 received Ad26.COV2.S at low or high dose, single or two shots; about 5 received placebo; per-sample allocation not given. Sampling was performed 63 days after the first vaccine or placebo injection. The input for sequencing was peripheral blood, taken in a trial of Ad26.COV2.S vaccine versus placebo. The source of these receptors is a person between 18 and 60 years old who received the Ad26.COV2.S COVID-19 vaccine or a placebo.

V and J are TRBV28 and TRBJ1-1, with TRBD1 matching 11 bases. Germline V lookup: CDR1 MDHEN, CDR2 SYDVKM. The CDR3 is 15 residues long. V shed 5 bases, J shed 7 bases, and the junction held 9 bases outside the gene matches. DNA for the CDR3: TGTGCCAGCAGTCCCCGGACAGGGGGCGAGGGTGAAGCTTTCTTT. This codes for CASSPRTGGEGEAFF.

The chain joins TRBV28 to TRBJ1-4; D possibly corresponds to TRBD1 (6 bases). The CDR3 has 14 residues. V shed 4 bases and J shed 11 bases, with 17 bases lying between them. Germline V gene lookup returns CDR1 MDHEN and CDR2 SYDVKM. The CDR3 DNA follows: TGTGCCAGCAGTTATGCCGGACAGTCGGTTAAACTGTTTTTT. Translation gives CASSYAGQSVKLFF.

In this sample, this clone turned up once. J is TRBJ1-4 and V is TRBV28; 10 bases align to TRBD1. This CDR3 is 19 amino acids long. After removal of 4 bases from V and 8 bases from J, the junction contained 19 bases not matched to a gene. Germline loops: CDR1 MDHEN, CDR2 SYDVKM. The CDR3 DNA follows: TGTGCCAGCAGTTCACTCCGGGACAGGGGAATTATACGAGGAGAAAAACTGTTTTTT. Translation: CASSSLRDRGIIRGEKLFF.

The rearrangement uses TRBV7-9 and TRBJ1-1; a weak D match, TRBD1 (5 bases). Germline assignment: CDR1 SEHNR and CDR2 FQNEAQ (reference sequence). The CDR3 is 15 residues long. Trimming removed 0 bases from V and 5 bases from J, with 13 bases in between. Here the CDR3 DNA reads TGTGCCAGCAGCTTAGCGCAATTATCAGGGACTGAAGCTTTCTTT. Its protein product is CASSLAQLSGTEAFF.

This clone was recorded only once. The chain uses TRBV2 and TRBJ2-3; D is perhaps TRBD2 (6 bases). The CDR3 spans 12 residues. CDR1 and CDR2 (germline): SNHLY, FYNNEI. V lost 2 bases to trimming and J lost 6 bases, with 6 bases between them. Here the CDR3 reads CASSELADTQYF. For the CDR3, the DNA is TGTGCCAGCAGTGAACTAGCGGATACGCAGTATTTT.

This clone was observed a handful of times. The chain has TRBV4-2 and TRBJ2-7; 9 nucleotides align to TRBD1. Germline trimming cut 4 bases from V and 5 bases from J; bases unmatched to any gene: 6. Looked up from germline, CDR1 is LGHNA and CDR2 is YNFKEQ. CDR3 length: 14 amino acids. CDR3 protein: CASSPTGGRDEQYF. CDR3 bases: TGTGCCAGCAGCCCAACAGGGGGCCGAGACGAGCAGTACTTC.

The chain uses TRBV6-6 and TRBJ1-4, with 7 bases aligning to TRBD1. After removal of 7 bases from V and 7 bases from J, the junction contained 9 bases not matched to a gene. The CDR3 is 14 residues long. CDR1 and CDR2 from the germline V gene are MNHNY and SVGAGI (reference sequence). DNA of the CDR3: TGTGCCAGCATTAGGACAGGAGAACGTGAAAAACTGTTTTTT. It yields the protein CASIRTGEREKLFF.

V and J are TRBV13 and TRBJ2-2, with 7 bases fitting TRBD1. Germline V gene data show CDR1 as PRHDT and CDR2 as FYEKMQ (reference sequence). V shed 2 bases, J shed 0 bases, and the junction held 3 bases outside the gene matches. This CDR3 contains 16 residues. The chain's CDR3 is CASSLKGAANTGELFF. The CDR3 DNA is TGTGCCAGCAGCTTAAAGGGGGCCGCGAACACCGGGGAGCTGTTTTTT.

This chain uses TRBV6-4 with TRBJ2-7; D possibly uses TRBD1 or TRBD2 (5 bases each). V dropped 2 bases and J dropped 6 bases, with 11 bases sitting between them. Germline-derived CDR1 and CDR2 are MRHNA and SNTAGT. The CDR3 extends over 13 amino acids. CDR3 in DNA: TGTGCCAGCAGTGACCCAGACAGCGGCGAGCAGTACTTC. Protein: CASSDPDSGEQYF.

This rearrangement joins TRBV21-1 to TRBJ2-1. TRBV21-1 is a recognized pseudogene. The CDR3 runs 17 residues. The CDR3 reads CASSKLRSSRGPHEQFF. CDR3 DNA: TGTGCCAGCAGCAAACTCAGGAGTTCGAGGGGCCCCCATGAGCAGTTCTTC.

The J gene is TRBJ2-3, the V gene TRBV28; 14 nucleotides agree with TRBD2. Germline V gives CDR1 MDHEN, CDR2 SYDVKM. The CDR3 spans 13 residues. The junction had 2 bases not matched to a gene; V was cut back by 6 bases and J by 9 bases. The DNA for the CDR3 is TGTGCCAGCAGGACTAGCGGGGGGGACACGCAGTATTTT. This codes for CASRTSGGDTQYF. Full variable domain (outside the CDR3, taken from reference TRBV28 and TRBJ2-3): DVKVTQSSRYLVKRTGEKVFLECVQDMDHENMFWYRQDPGLGLRLIYFSYDVKMKEKGDIPEGYSVSREKKERFSLILESASTNQTSMYLCASRTSGGDTQYFGPGTRLTVL.